The source of this TCR beta chain is a study of blood T cells in healthy people across ages. Whole-study results and caveats: Diversity was higher, and naive CD4+ cells more numerous, in long-lived donors than in aged donors. Estimates of total diversity, which came from one million sequenced T cells, were considered to be underestimates. Per-million-T-cell TCR beta diversity fell roughly linearly with age.

A second roughly 6 to 11 cycle PCR used barcoded and J-beta primers. TCRdb redid the calling of the 5' RACE reads with MiXCR, one entry per CDR3 protein. The data hold 540,000 or so distinct CDR3 sequences, with more than 45% observed a single time. The V end lost 5 bases, the J end lost 2 bases, and 13 bases lay between the germline ends. Germline lookup yields CDR1 MNHEY and CDR2 SVGAGI. The CDR3 length is 15 residues. No fewer than 7 million PBMCs went into each sample. This clonotype has a handful of counts. The antigen is not known. Sequences were obtained from blood. V and J are TRBV6-5 and TRBJ2-1; D possibly uses TRBD1 or TRBD2 (5 bases each). This sequence was found in a man aged 80 or over in good health. This CDR3 is CASSAARGAYNEQFF. The CDR3 DNA reads TGTGCCAGCAGTGCAGCCCGGGGCGCCTACAATGAGCAGTTCTTC.